The next 10 T cell receptor beta chains were all read from a single sample in a study of T cell responses to AZD1222 COVID-19 vaccine. Some clones are missing from TCRdb's copy, which holds only in-frame ones; the method was immunoSEQ multiplex PCR. The data contain around 99,000 clones, roughly 87% of them singletons. The sequencing here drew on peripheral blood, taken on day 0 of AZD1222 vaccination. The receptors originated from an adult in good health.

The genes are TRBV18 and TRBJ1-1, with 8 bases identical to TRBD1. V lost 7 bases to trimming and J lost 4 bases; unmatched junction nucleotides: 8. The CDR3 is 14 amino acids. CDR1 and CDR2 (germline): KGHSH, LQKENI. The CDR3 DNA reads TGTGCCAGCTGCCCCAACAGGGGGTTCACTGAAGCTTTCTTT. Translation gives CASCPNRGFTEAFF.

The CDR3 sequence: CASSREGINEKLFF. The CDR3 DNA follows: TGTGCCAGCAGTCGGGAAGGGATTAATGAAAAACTGTTTTTT. V is TRBV6-5 and J is TRBJ1-4; D remains unclear. The CDR3 covers 14 residues. Germline CDR1 reads MNHEY; CDR2 reads SVGAGI. Between the trimmed V and J ends, which lost 5 bases and 4 bases, there was a span of 11 bases.

The CDR3 is CASSQDLTREAFF. DNA for the CDR3: TGTGCCAGCAGCCAAGATCTGACCCGAGAAGCTTTCTTT. The chain carries TRBV3-1 (or the pseudogene TRBV3-2) and TRBJ1-1; D remains unclear. In germline, CDR1 is LGHDT, CDR2 YNNKEL (reference sequence). There are 13 residues in the CDR3. The ends were cut back, 0 bases at V and 8 bases at J, with 10 bases in the middle.

This sequence joins TRBV3-1 (or the pseudogene TRBV3-2) and TRBJ2-3; no definite D call. The CDR3 runs to 15 residues. The germline V and J ends were trimmed by 0 bases and 2 bases, with 9 bases remaining between them. Germline V gives CDR1 LGHDT, CDR2 YNNKEL (reference sequence). CDR3 sequence reads: CASSQEAAYTDTQYF. DNA of the CDR3: TGTGCCAGCAGCCAAGAGGCAGCGTACACAGATACGCAGTATTTT.

The chain links TRBV27 to TRBJ2-1; 12 bases match TRBD2. Germline trimming cut 2 bases from V and 6 bases from J; bases unmatched to any gene: 2. CDR1 and CDR2 from the germline V gene are MNHEY and SMNVEV (reference sequence). This CDR3 is built from 15 residues. The DNA for the CDR3 is TGTGCCAGCAGTTTACGACTAGCGGGGGCCAATGAGCAGTTCTTC. Translated: CASSLRLAGANEQFF.

V and J are TRBV2 and TRBJ2-1; either TRBD1 or TRBD2 may supply D (5 bases each). Germline CDR1 SNHLY, CDR2 FYNNEI. This CDR3 is 14 amino acids long. Trimming stripped 10 bases from V and 5 bases from J, with 18 bases between. Written as DNA, the CDR3 is TGTGCCACCTCCGGGACGGCGGCCGACAATGAGCAGTTCTTC. Its translation is CATSGTAADNEQFF.

The chain employs TRBV6-5 and TRBJ1-2, with 8 bases matching TRBD1. The CDR3 spans 14 residues. Germline trimming cut 5 bases from V and 5 bases from J; bases unmatched to any gene: 7. Per germline, CDR1 MNHEY and CDR2 SVGAGI. The DNA of the CDR3 is TGTGCCAGCAGTCGCGGGACAGGACAATATGGCTACACCTTC. As protein: CASSRGTGQYGYTF.

This clone was seen a single time. The rearrangement uses TRBV6-5 and TRBJ1-2, with 8 bases identical to TRBD1. V was clipped by 1 base and J by 4 bases; unmatched bases: 8. The CDR3 has 16 amino acids. The germline gives CDR1 MNHEY, CDR2 SVGAGI. CDR3 DNA sequence: TGTGCCAGCAGTTACTTAGGACAGGGTCTGGCCTATGGCTACACCTTC. Protein: CASSYLGQGLAYGYTF.

J is TRBJ1-1 and V is TRBV28, with 10 nucleotides matching TRBD1. Germline V gene data show CDR1 as MDHEN and CDR2 as SYDVKM. The CDR3 loop spans 18 amino acids. Trimming took 2 bases from V and 0 from J; bases not matched to a gene: 9. CDR3 sequence reads: CASSLIDRGLWMNTEAFF. The CDR3 region has the DNA TGTGCCAGCAGTTTAATTGACAGGGGGCTGTGGATGAACACTGAAGCTTTCTTT.

The CDR3 is CASTSLLGRDGYGYTF. In nucleotides, the CDR3 is TGTGCCAGCACCTCCCTCCTGGGTAGGGATGGCTATGGCTACACCTTC. The chain couples TRBV28 to TRBJ1-2; no clear D. In germline, CDR1 is MDHEN, CDR2 SYDVKM. Trimming took 7 bases from V and 4 from J, leaving 22 bases between them. CDR3 length: 16 residues.